The 17 T cell receptor beta chains in this list originate from one sample, sequenced in a study of T cell repertoires in cytomegalovirus infection. In TCRdb, the reads were re-called with MiXCR into one record per CDR3 protein. The table lists more than 500,000 distinct CDR3 sequences, approximately 16% of them singletons. Sequencing input: CD8+ T cells from PBMCs. These receptors all come from a human donor in good health (CMV status not recorded). Some clones in this sample may be carry-over from other donors' samples.

The chain couples TRBV28 to TRBJ1-5, with TRBD1 identical over 7 bases. The V gene's germline CDR1 is MDHEN and CDR2 SYDVKM. V lost 6 bases to trimming and J lost 3 bases; unmatched junction nucleotides: 8. The CDR3 spans 15 residues. CDR3 in amino acids: CASSLERGLNQPQHF. The CDR3 DNA reads TGTGCCAGCAGCCTGGAGAGGGGGCTCAATCAGCCCCAGCATTTT.

As concerns this clonotype: This clone may be a read error of a much larger clone one base away. This chain joins TRBV3-1 and TRBJ1-2; D might be TRBD1 (5 bases). This CDR3 is 12 amino acids long. Germline values: CDR1 LGHDT, CDR2 YNNKEL (reference sequence). CDR3 sequence reads: CASSQDRDGYAF. In DNA, the CDR3 is TGTGCCAGCAGCCAAGATCGGGACGGCTACGCCTTC.

This clonotype was seen ten or more times. V is TRBV5-1 and J is TRBJ2-7; 10 bases fit TRBD2. Trimming removed 4 bases from V and 4 bases from J; junction bases left unmatched: 5. The CDR3 loop spans 14 amino acids. Germline V gene data show CDR1 as SGHRS and CDR2 as YFSETQ. In DNA, the CDR3 is TGCGCCAGCAGCGTCCGGACTAGCGGATACGAGCAGTACTTC. Its protein product is CASSVRTSGYEQYF.

In its sample, this clonotype was seen a few times. A single base separates this from a much larger clone, so it may be a read error. The V gene is TRBV7-9, the J gene TRBJ1-1, with unresolved D. Germline V lookup: CDR1 SEHNR, CDR2 FQNEAQ (reference sequence). Trimming shortened V by 4 bases and J by 7 bases, and 10 bases separated the two germline ends. This CDR3 is built from 12 residues. DNA of the CDR3: TGTGCCAGCAGCTCGAAGGGTATTGAAGCTTTCTTT. Its translation is CASSSKGIEAFF.

The chain carries TRBV30 and TRBJ1-5, with D possibly matching TRBD1 (5 bases). Per the germline V gene, CDR1 is GTSNPN and CDR2 is SVGIG (reference sequence). The CDR3 length is 13 residues. The V and J ends lost 2 bases and 6 bases respectively, with 11 bases between them. The CDR3 protein is CAWSLGGSQPQHF. The DNA for the CDR3 is TGTGCCTGGAGTCTTGGGGGATCTCAGCCCCAGCATTTT.

This clonotype was picked up many times. The chain couples TRBV12-3 or TRBV12-4 to TRBJ2-6; 8 bases agree with TRBD1. The CDR3 covers 14 residues. The V and J ends lost 9 bases and 4 bases, in that order; junction bases with no gene match: 5. This CDR3 reads CASSRGLGANVLTF. The CDR3 nucleotides read TGTGCCAGTTCCAGGGGGCTCGGGGCCAACGTCCTGACTTTC.

This CDR3 is CASSLGRLQETQYF. CDR3 bases: TGCGCCAGCAGCTTGGGTCGACTCCAAGAGACCCAGTACTTC. V and J are TRBV5-1 and TRBJ2-5; D gene uncertain. The germline V and J ends were trimmed by 0 bases and 1 base, with 7 bases remaining between them. Germline loops: CDR1 SGHRS, CDR2 YFSETQ. The CDR3 totals 14 residues.

This rearrangement joins TRBV5-1 to TRBJ2-7, with 14 bases matching TRBD2. CDR1 is SGHRS, CDR2 YFSETQ, per germline. CDR3 length equals 17 residues. J was trimmed by 6 bases and V by 1 base; bases with no gene match: 9. The CDR3 sequence: CASSLRLAGGPYSEQYF. DNA for the CDR3: TGCGCCAGCAGCTTGAGACTAGCGGGAGGGCCTTATAGCGAGCAGTACTTC.

This clonotype was counted only a few times. The V gene is TRBV14, the J gene TRBJ2-7; TRBD1 or TRBD2 may be the D gene (5 bases each). Germline V gives CDR1 SGHDN, CDR2 FVKESK. V lost 4 bases and J 0 bases, leaving 19 bases between the germline ends. The CDR3 length is 17 residues. For the CDR3, the DNA is TGTGCCAGCAGCCCTACCGTGGGACCGATAAGCTCCTACGAGCAGTACTTC. It codes for CASSPTVGPISSYEQYF.

This clonotype was observed at least ten times. The chain combines TRBV28 with TRBJ1-6; TRBD1 is a possible D gene (5 bases). Between the trimmed V and J ends, which lost 3 bases and 7 bases, there was a span of 13 bases. CDR3 length: 15 residues. Germline values: CDR1 MDHEN, CDR2 SYDVKM. The CDR3 region has the DNA TGTGCCAGCAGTTTCCGGGACCCTTGGAATTCACCCCTCCACTTT. Translated: CASSFRDPWNSPLHF. Based on the CDR3 plus reference TRBV28 and TRBJ1-6, the full variable domain is DVKVTQSSRYLVKRTGEKVFLECVQDMDHENMFWYRQDPGLGLRLIYFSYDVKMKEKGDIPEGYSVSREKKERFSLILESASTNQTSMYLCASSFRDPWNSPLHFGNGTRLTVT.

The chain combines TRBV2 with TRBJ1-1; maybe TRBD1 (5 bases). CDR1 and CDR2 (germline): SNHLY, FYNNEI. This CDR3 has 12 residues. V was clipped by 8 bases and J by 4 bases, with 11 bases between them. The CDR3 protein is CASWGGGTEAFF. CDR3 bases: TGTGCCAGCTGGGGGGGGGGCACTGAAGCTTTCTTT.

This clonotype was recorded many times. The chain couples TRBV7-3 to TRBJ2-2; D is perhaps TRBD1 or TRBD2 (5 bases each). V lost 6 bases, J lost 5 bases, and 13 bases lay in between. Germline CDR1 is SGHTA and CDR2 is FQGTGA. This CDR3 region has 14 residues. CDR3 coding DNA: TGTGCCAGCAGATCGAGGGGACGAACCGGGGAGCTGTTTTTT. Encoded protein: CASRSRGRTGELFF.

This clonotype occurred many times. The chain joins TRBV28 to TRBJ2-1; D is uncertain. The CDR3 runs to 16 residues. Trimming stripped 2 bases from V and 0 bases from J, with 11 bases between. Per germline, CDR1 MDHEN and CDR2 SYDVKM. The DNA for the CDR3 is TGTGCCAGCAGTTTACAGGCTCAAAGCTCCTACAATGAGCAGTTCTTC. Translating gives CASSLQAQSSYNEQFF.

This clonotype was recorded many times. This chain links TRBV7-8 with TRBJ2-1, with D possibly matching TRBD1 (5 bases). Germline CDR1 reads SGHVS; CDR2 reads FQNEAQ. Between the trimmed V and J ends, which lost 5 bases and 2 bases, there was a span of 13 bases. This CDR3 is 15 amino acids long. The CDR3 spells CASSPGRVPYNEQFF. The CDR3 nucleotides are TGTGCCAGCAGCCCCGGCAGGGTTCCCTACAATGAGCAGTTCTTC.

J is TRBJ1-1 and V is TRBV5-6; possibly TRBD1 for D (5 bases). This CDR3 spans 16 amino acids. Germline loops: CDR1 SGHDT, CDR2 YYEEEE. V gave up 0 bases and J gave up 0 bases, with 12 bases separating them. The CDR3: CASSLVRGGMNTEAFF. CDR3 DNA sequence: TGTGCCAGCAGCTTGGTTAGGGGCGGAATGAACACTGAAGCTTTCTTT.

Only a few counts were recorded for this clonotype. This clone may be a read error of a much larger clone one base away. This chain links TRBV7-9 with TRBJ2-1; D is undetermined. CDR3 size: 13 residues. V lost 4 bases, J lost 5 bases, and 9 bases lay in between. Germline CDR1 is SEHNR and CDR2 is FQNEAQ (reference sequence). CDR3 sequence: CASSSGQDNEQFF. The CDR3 region has the DNA TGTGCCAGCAGCTCAGGCCAGGACAATGAGCAGTTCTTC.

J is TRBJ1-5 and V is TRBV5-6; D is unresolved. This CDR3 has 12 amino acids. With 6 bases removed from V and 10 bases from J, the gap between germline ends came to 14 bases. Germline CDR1 is SGHDT and CDR2 is YYEEEE. The CDR3 region is CASTSRGSPQHF. The CDR3 bases are TGTGCCAGCACCTCGCGAGGATCCCCCCAGCATTTT.